These T cell receptor beta chains were read from a single sample in a study of T cells after yellow fever vaccination. TCRdb passed the 5' RACE reads through MiXCR, listing each CDR3 protein once. Of over 300,000 distinct CDR3 sequences listed, around 6.8% are singletons. Sequenced here: PBMCs, sampled around 45 days after the first yellow fever vaccination. The receptors come from a young man who received the YFV17D yellow fever vaccine. The CDR3 runs from the conserved cysteine through the conserved F or W. The D gene is left open where the match is weak. The listing skips clone size in some rows; elsewhere it reads once, few, many or a size class.

clone size	V gene	D gene	J gene	CDR3 DNA	CDR3 protein
NA	TRBV5-1	TRBD1	TRBJ2-3	TGCGCCAGCAGCCTCGACAGGGTTCGACATACGCAGTATTTT	CASSLDRVRHTQYF
NA	TRBV5-1	NA	TRBJ1-2	TGCGCCAGCAGCTTGGCCGGGGGGGCTGCGGATGGCTACACCTTC	CASSLAGGAADGYTF
NA	TRBV15	TRBD1	TRBJ1-5	TGTGCCACCAGCAGCCACAGGGGAAGTCAGCCCCAGCATTTT	CATSSHRGSQPQHF
NA	TRBV19	NA	TRBJ2-1	TGTGCCACGCCCCTGGGGGGGGGGGGCATGGATGAGCAGTTCTTC	CATPLGGGGMDEQFF
NA	TRBV7-9	TRBD1	TRBJ2-3	TGTGCCAGCAGCTTAGAGGGGGCAGGGCGGTCAGATACGCAGTATTTT	CASSLEGAGRSDTQYF
few	TRBV5-5	NA	TRBJ1-1	TGTGCCAGCAGCTTGGTCTACGGCGAAGCTTTCTTT	CASSLVYGEAFF
many	TRBV7-7	TRBD2	TRBJ2-1	TGTGCTAGCAGCTCGTCTAGCGGGGGTAATGAGCAGTTCTTC	CASSSSSGGNEQFF
few	TRBV18	TRBD1	TRBJ1-5	TGTGCCAGCTCAAGACAGGGGTTAGAGCCCCAGCATTTT	CASSRQGLEPQHF
many	TRBV5-1	TRBD1	TRBJ2-7	TGCGCCAGCAGCCTGGGACAGGGAGGAGAGCAGTACTTC	CASSLGQGGEQYF
NA	TRBV2	NA	TRBJ2-4	TGTGCCAGCAGTGAAGCGCCTACAGCCAAAAACATTCAGTACTTC	CASSEAPTAKNIQYF
NA	TRBV7-2	TRBD2	TRBJ2-5	TGTGCCAGCAGCCTCCGTTCGACTAGCGGGGAGCAAGAGACCCAGTACTTC	CASSLRSTSGEQETQYF
NA	TRBV7-9	NA	TRBJ1-2	TGTGCCAGCAGCTTTGTGCCCTATGGCTACACCTTC	CASSFVPYGYTF
NA	TRBV7-9	TRBD1	TRBJ1-1	TGTGCCAGCAGCCCCCTGACAGGGGGGATAGGGAACACTGAAGCTTTCTTT	CASSPLTGGIGNTEAFF
few	TRBV7-9	TRBD1	TRBJ2-3	TGTGCCAGCAGCGCAGGGACAGGGGACCCCTTAACAGATACGCAGTATTTT	CASSAGTGDPLTDTQYF
many	TRBV10-2	NA	TRBJ1-2	TGCGCCAGCAGTGCGGAACCCGGGCTCCCGCGTGGCTACACCTTC	CASSAEPGLPRGYTF
few	TRBV5-6	NA	TRBJ1-4	TGTGCCAGCAGCCCGGCAGGGGTTGTCGGTGAAAAACTGTTTTTT	CASSPAGVVGEKLFF
few	TRBV20-1	TRBD1	TRBJ2-3	TGCAGTGCTAGAGGTGGGACAGGGGTGACAGATACGCAGTATTTT	CSARGGTGVTDTQYF
few	TRBV5-6	NA	TRBJ2-1	TGTGCCAGCGGTGGTCAGGGACAAGGATATTACAATGAGCAGTTCTTC	CASGGQGQGYYNEQFF
few	TRBV3-1	NA	TRBJ2-7	TGTGCCAGCAGCCAAGAGGCGGGGGCGAACTACGAGCAGTACTTC	CASSQEAGANYEQYF
many	TRBV6-6	NA	TRBJ1-5	TGTGCCAGCAGTTACTCAGGCGACCAGCCCCAGCATTTT	CASSYSGDQPQHF
NA	TRBV12-3/TRBV12-4	NA	TRBJ2-1	TGTGCCAGCATGGGCGGGTACAATGAGCAGTTCTTC	CASMGGYNEQFF
NA	TRBV7-3	TRBD1	TRBJ2-1	TGTGCCAGCAGCCCCCGGACAGGGAATAGGGATGAGCAGTTCTTC	CASSPRTGNRDEQFF
many	TRBV12-3/TRBV12-4	NA	TRBJ1-3	TGTGCCAGCAGTTTAGGGAACTCTGGAAACACCATATATTTT	CASSLGNSGNTIYF
many	TRBV7-2	NA	TRBJ2-7	TGTGCCAGCAGCTCATTTCCCCGGGGTAGCTCCTACGAGCAGTACTTC	CASSSFPRGSSYEQYF
NA	TRBV29-1	NA	TRBJ1-5	TGCAGCGGAGGGGAATCCGATCAGCCCCAGCATTTT	CSGGESDQPQHF
NA	TRBV5-1	TRBD1	TRBJ2-3	TGCGCCAGCAGCTTGGCCGGGCAGGGGGCGGCAGATACGCAGTATTTT	CASSLAGQGAADTQYF
NA	TRBV27	TRBD1	TRBJ2-1	TGTGCCAGCAGTTTAGGTGGGACAGCTACTGGGAATGAGCAGTTCTTC	CASSLGGTATGNEQFF
few	TRBV9	NA	TRBJ1-2	TGTGCCAGCAGCGTAGGGGATGACTATGGCTACACCTTC	CASSVGDDYGYTF
NA	TRBV10-3	NA	TRBJ2-1	TGTGCCATCAGTGAGTCGGGGGGGGCCATGTTTTTTAATGAGCAGTTCTTC	CAISESGGAMFFNEQFF
once	TRBV5-1	NA	TRBJ1-1	TGCGCCAGCAGCTTGCGAGGGACAATAGATTTTAGGGAGATAGAAGCTGAAGCTTTCTTT	CASSLRGTIDFREIEAEAFF
NA	TRBV24-1	NA	TRBJ1-5	TGTGCCACCAGTGCGGATAGCAATCAGCCCCAGCATTTT	CATSADSNQPQHF
many	TRBV7-2	TRBD1	TRBJ1-2	TGTGCCAGCAGCTCGACAGGGGGCGCCGGCTACACCTTC	CASSSTGGAGYTF
few	TRBV14	NA	TRBJ1-4	TGTGCCAGCAGCCAAGGGCGGACTAATGAAAAACTGTTTTTT	CASSQGRTNEKLFF
NA	TRBV9	NA	TRBJ2-7	TGTGCCAGCAGCCCACAACTAGAGCCAAGCTCCTACGAGCAGTACTTC	CASSPQLEPSSYEQYF
NA	TRBV5-6	NA	TRBJ2-1	TGTGCCAGCAGCGATGCGATCTCGGGACGCCAGAATGAGCAGTTCTTC	CASSDAISGRQNEQFF
few	TRBV5-4	NA	TRBJ2-3	TGTGCCAGCACGGTGTCAGATACGCAGTATTTT	CASTVSDTQYF
NA	TRBV5-4	NA	TRBJ1-1	TGTGCCAGCAGCTTCACGAGACAAAACACTGAAGCTTTCTTT	CASSFTRQNTEAFF
few	TRBV20-1	NA	TRBJ2-5	TGCAGTGCCACGGACCAAAACAGGGAGACCCAGTACTTC	CSATDQNRETQYF
many	TRBV4-3	NA	TRBJ2-2	TGCGCCAGCAGCCAAGATGGGGAGCTGTTTTTT	CASSQDGELFF
few	TRBV24-1	TRBD2	TRBJ2-5	TGTGCCACCAGTGATTTGCGCGGCGGGGGGCCGGGAGAGACCCAGTACTTC	CATSDLRGGGPGETQYF
NA	TRBV4-3	NA	TRBJ1-1	TGCGCCAGCAGCCCACTAACCCCACACGGAGGAAGGGGCACTGAAGCTTTCTTT	CASSPLTPHGGRGTEAFF
few	TRBV5-1	NA	TRBJ2-5	TGCGCCAGCAGCTTTTCAGTACAAGAGACCCAGTACTTC	CASSFSVQETQYF
many	TRBV10-3	TRBD1	TRBJ2-7	TGTGCCATCAGTCCGGGGACAGGGGTCCACGAGCAGTACTTC	CAISPGTGVHEQYF
NA	TRBV12-3/TRBV12-4	NA	TRBJ2-3	TGTGCCAGCAGTTCCACGAGCCTGGGCACAGATACGCAGTATTTT	CASSSTSLGTDTQYF
few	TRBV19	TRBD1	TRBJ1-1	TGTGCCAGCTTGAAGACAGGGAATACTGAAGCTTTCTTT	CASLKTGNTEAFF